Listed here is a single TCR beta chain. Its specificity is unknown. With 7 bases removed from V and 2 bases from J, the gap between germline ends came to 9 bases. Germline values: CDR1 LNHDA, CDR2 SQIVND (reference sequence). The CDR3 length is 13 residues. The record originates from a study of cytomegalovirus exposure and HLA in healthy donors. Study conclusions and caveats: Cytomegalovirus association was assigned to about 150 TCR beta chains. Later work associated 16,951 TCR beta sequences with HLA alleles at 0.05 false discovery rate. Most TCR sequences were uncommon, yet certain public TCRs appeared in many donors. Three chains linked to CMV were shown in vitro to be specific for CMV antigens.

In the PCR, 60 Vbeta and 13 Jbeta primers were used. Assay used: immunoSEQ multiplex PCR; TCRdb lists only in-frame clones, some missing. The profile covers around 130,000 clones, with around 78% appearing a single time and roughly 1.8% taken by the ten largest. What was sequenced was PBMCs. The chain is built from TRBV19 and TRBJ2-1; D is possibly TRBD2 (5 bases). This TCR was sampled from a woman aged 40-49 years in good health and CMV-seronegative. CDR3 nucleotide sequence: TGTGCCAGTACGGGGTCGACCTACAATGAGCAGTTCTTC. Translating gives CASTGSTYNEQFF.